This note documents a single T cell receptor beta chain sequence. Trimming removed 5 bases from V and 1 base from J, with 8 bases in between. The CDR3 is 13 amino acids. From germline, CDR1 is MNHNY and CDR2 SVGAGI (reference sequence). The method was immunoSEQ multiplex PCR; TCRdb's version includes in-frame clones alone and lacks a portion of them. The sample contains more than 65,000 clones, around 86% of which appear only once. The sample originates from a study of radiation and T cells in renal cell carcinoma. Stated time point: blood 2 weeks post-SBRT. Noted treatment: 15 Gy SBRT to primary tumor, nephrectomy 4 weeks later. The patient's renal cell carcinoma had clear cell pathology.

The rearrangement uses TRBV6-6 and TRBJ2-5, with D unclear. The sequences come from blood, collected from a patient whose treatment included radiotherapy and nephrectomy. This TCR derives from a woman aged 45-59 years with renal cell carcinoma. The CDR3 sequence is CASSRTSQETQYF. The CDR3, as DNA: TGTGCCAGCAGTCGGACCTCCCAAGAGACCCAGTACTTC.